This TCR beta chain was sequenced during a study of shared clonotypes between healthy human individuals (dated by TCRdb to about 2020). Regarding the study in general: The cohort included three men and a couple of women between 18 and 49 years of age. Per donor, three plates each were used for CD4 naive and CD4 memory, two for CD8 naive, and one for CD8 memory. To estimate repertoire size and how much clonotype sharing occurs between individuals, the study deeply sequenced the blood TCR repertoires of several healthy adults. To increase sequencing depth and limit assay-specific biases, different laboratories used diverse techniques to prepare libraries and sequence TCR repertoires. Each donor's leukapheresis produced roughly between roughly 0.85 and 10 billion PBMCs.

Using the deep immunoSEQ assay, multiplex PCR amplified TCR CDR3 regions from genomic DNA. Extracted genomic DNA from each cell subset was distributed evenly across all wells of several immunoSEQ 96-well plates, and each plate was treated as a replicate. For sorted subsets, approximately 200 ng of genomic DNA, equivalent to 30,000 or so T cell genomes, went into each replicate PCR. Purified libraries were measured with a Qubit 3.0 fluorometer, size-checked on a Bioanalyzer 2100, and measured again with the KAPA Library Quantification kit. Every immunoSEQ 96-well plate was sequenced on a separate single-read 150-cycle Illumina NextSeq 550 flow cell. Per the source publication's procedure: The immunoSEQ output contained only junctional sequences without quality scores, so filtering could not match that applied to full-length reads. To assign V/J genes and CDR3, sequences were annotated using PyIR, a Python wrapper for IgBLAST v1.9, with IMGT germline references. Any read was removed if the V/J assignment was weak (E-value above 1e-6), the CDR3 was missing, or the read contained stop codons, out-of-frame junctions, or ambiguous translated residues. V3J clonotypes were defined as sequences sharing the same inferred V gene, J gene, and CDR3 amino acid sequence. Percentage overlap between repertoires was calculated by dividing the number of shared unique clonotypes by the size of the smaller repertoire. RTK rarefaction, the Chao1 estimator, and Recon v2.1 estimates of unobserved clonotypes were used to assess repertoire richness. Generation probabilities were computed with OLGA for all TCRbeta clonotypes obtained by the gDNA method from a few donors. TCRdb re-hosts the immuneACCESS table, in-frame sequences only. Its copies lack some clones; in the studies checked, an unresolved V gene accounts for under half of them, and the cause for the rest is not known. V and J calls and clone size are as listed in that table; D and trimming were resolved from the DNA. The sample has 110,000 or so clones on record, about 70% of them singletons. About 26% of the sample comes from the top ten.

As for this clone: Its cognate antigen has yet to be identified. Base quality data are lacking; no much larger clone is found one base away.

The donors were healthy, HIV-negative adults with no recently reported acute infections or vaccinations. Every donor was a Caucasian adult living in Nashville, Tennessee, USA. CD8 memory samples consisted of magnetically selected CD45RO+ cells combined with CCR7-negative CD45RA+ effector memory (TemRA) cells. After blood collection by leukapheresis, PBMCs were isolated using Ficoll-Histopaque density gradient centrifugation and then cryopreserved in the vapor phase of liquid nitrogen. Purity and quantity of every magnetically sorted T cell population were checked by analytical flow cytometry. Each sorted fraction had its genomic DNA isolated and then quantified by UV absorbance on a Nanodrop 2000c. Findings and caveats that apply to the study as a whole: Higher generation probabilities were observed for clonotypes shared by all four sorted-subset donors than for non-shared clonotypes. Naive subsets generally had larger estimated clonotype richness than memory subsets did. Only blood was sampled, and tissue TCR repertoires likely differ from those in blood. Pairwise subsampling indicated that sequencing depth was expected to affect the degree of clonotype sharing among donors. Incomplete sequencing was indicated by rarefaction of sorted-subset datasets, despite the large sequencing depth. Because the study included a small number of donors, the genetic and exposure-history diversity represented was limited. When a handful of donors were compared, the shared fraction of clonotypes was about 5.5% for naive CD4, 3.5% for naive CD8, 2% to 2.5% for memory CD4, and less than 0.45% for memory CD8.

Compared with germline, V lacks 2 bases and J lacks 2 bases; bases without a gene match: 10. The CDR3 measures 18 amino acids from cysteine to phenylalanine. Only the CDR3 DNA is retained, 54 bases long and in frame from the first base. CDR1 and CDR2 (LNHDA, SQIVND) derive from the germline V gene (reference sequence). Sequencing was carried out using memory CD8+ T cells sorted from blood. The cell subset or site label for this specimen denotes: CD45RO+ cells pooled with CCR7-negative TemRA cells. The chain uses TRBV19 and TRBJ2-7, with 12 junctional bases fitting TRBD2. The sequence was obtained from a woman in her 30s in good health. The CDR3 corresponds to CASSISLAGGPVTYEQYF. The nucleotide sequence reads as follows: TGTGCCAGTAGTATATCTCTAGCGGGAGGGCCCGTAACCTACGAGCAGTACTTC.